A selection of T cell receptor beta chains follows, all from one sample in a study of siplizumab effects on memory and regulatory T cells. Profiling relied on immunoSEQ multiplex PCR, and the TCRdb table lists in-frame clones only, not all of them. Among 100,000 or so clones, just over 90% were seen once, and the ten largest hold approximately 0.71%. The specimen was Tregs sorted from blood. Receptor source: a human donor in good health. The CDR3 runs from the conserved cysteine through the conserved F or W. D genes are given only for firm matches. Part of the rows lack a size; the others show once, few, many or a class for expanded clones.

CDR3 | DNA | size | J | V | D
CASKYRGTYEQYF | TGTGCCAGCAAATACAGGGGGACCTACGAGCAGTACTTC | . | TRBJ2-7 | TRBV6-5 | TRBD1
CASSTGVANTGELFF | TGCGCCAGCAGTACAGGAGTCGCGAACACCGGGGAGCTGTTTTTT | . | TRBJ2-2 | TRBV10-1 | .
CASRMRTVYNEQFF | TGTGCCAGCAGAATGAGGACAGTTTACAATGAGCAGTTCTTC | . | TRBJ2-1 | TRBV2 | .
CASYSRGYTEAFF | TGTGCCAGCTACTCCAGGGGTTACACTGAAGCTTTCTTT | few | TRBJ1-1 | TRBV27 | .
CASSYSVLRGANVLTF | TGTGCCAGCAGTTACTCAGTGCTTAGAGGGGCCAACGTCCTGACTTTC | . | TRBJ2-6 | TRBV6-6 | .
CASSRGLEGLADTQYF | TGTGCCAGCAGCCGGGGTTTGGAGGGGTTGGCAGATACGCAGTATTTT | . | TRBJ2-3 | TRBV7-9 | .
CASRTGGNYGYTF | TGTGCCAGCAGGACAGGGGGTAACTATGGCTACACCTTC | . | TRBJ1-2 | TRBV28 | TRBD1
CASSLGRSLISGANVLTF | TGTGCCAGCAGCTTAGGTCGTAGTCTGATCTCTGGGGCCAACGTCCTGACTTTC | . | TRBJ2-6 | TRBV7-3 | .
CASSFLGQISFGQYF | TGTGCCAGCAGCTTTCTTGGACAGATCTCATTCGGGCAGTACTTC | . | TRBJ2-7 | TRBV7-8 | .
CASSFADFNEKLFF | TGTGCCAGCAGCTTCGCTGATTTTAATGAAAAACTGTTTTTT | . | TRBJ1-4 | TRBV5-6 | .
CASSLKGFETQYF | TGTGCCAGCAGCTTGAAGGGGTTCGAGACCCAGTACTTC | . | TRBJ2-5 | TRBV5-4 | .
CASSPAGSLRYEQYF | TGTGCCAGCTCACCGGCCGGGAGTTTGAGGTACGAGCAGTACTTC | . | TRBJ2-7 | TRBV18 | .
CASSFLAGASEQYF | TGTGCCAGCAGCTTTCTAGCGGGAGCGAGCGAGCAGTACTTC | . | TRBJ2-7 | TRBV7-2 | TRBD2
CASSETNYGYTF | TGTGCCAGCAGTGAAACTAACTATGGCTACACCTTC | . | TRBJ1-2 | TRBV6-1 | .
CASSRGQNNSPLHF | TGTGCCAGCAGCCGGGGACAGAATAATTCACCCCTCCACTTT | . | TRBJ1-6 | TRBV5-8 | TRBD1
CASSKGPWELRGTEAFF | TGTGCCAGCAGCAAAGGCCCCTGGGAACTCCGGGGAACTGAAGCTTTCTTT | . | TRBJ1-1 | TRBV21-1 | .
CASSLLAGVGETQYF | TGTGCCAGCAGTTTGTTGGCGGGAGTCGGTGAGACCCAGTACTTC | . | TRBJ2-5 | TRBV28 | TRBD2
CASQTAHNSGWKYF | TGCGCCAGCCAAACAGCCCATAATTCAGGATGGAAGTACTTC | . | TRBJ2-7 | TRBV10-2 | .
CAIPDRVGNIQYF | TGTGCCATCCCAGACAGGGTTGGGAACATTCAGTACTTC | . | TRBJ2-4 | TRBV28 | TRBD1
CASSLAGVAGTFYEQYF | TGCGCCAGCAGCTTGGCTGGAGTAGCGGGAACTTTCTACGAGCAGTACTTC | . | TRBJ2-7 | TRBV5-1 | TRBD2
CASSLGFSNQPQHF | TGTGCCAGCAGCTTAGGGTTTAGCAATCAGCCCCAGCATTTT | once | TRBJ1-5 | TRBV7-6 | .
CAIGLAGQETQYF | TGTGCCATCGGATTAGCGGGACAAGAGACCCAGTACTTC | . | TRBJ2-5 | TRBV10-3 | TRBD2
CASSDRLRAFF | TGTGCCAGCAGTGATCGGCTACGGGCTTTCTTT | . | TRBJ1-1 | TRBV2 | .
CASSQVWGSGDTQYF | TGTGCCAGCAGTCAAGTGTGGGGGTCGGGAGATACGCAGTATTTT | . | TRBJ2-3 | TRBV25-1 | .
CAFPPDRGDNEQFF | TGCGCCTTCCCCCCGGACAGGGGAGACAATGAGCAGTTCTTC | . | TRBJ2-1 | TRBV10-1 | TRBD1
CASSLGNTIYF | TGTGCTAGCAGCCTTGGAAACACCATATATTTT | . | TRBJ1-3 | TRBV7-7 | .
CASSPTQGFNYGYTF | TGTGCCAGCAGTCCTACACAGGGATTTAACTATGGCTACACCTTC | few | TRBJ1-2 | TRBV6-6 | .
CASSPPGQHSYEQYF | TGTGCCAGCTCACCACCGGGACAGCACTCCTACGAGCAGTACTTC | . | TRBJ2-7 | TRBV18 | TRBD1
CASSLANYGYTF | TGTGCCAGCAGTTTGGCCAACTATGGCTACACCTTC | . | TRBJ1-2 | TRBV28 | .
CASSLTPSGSNETQYF | TGTGCCAGCAGTCTAACGCCTAGCGGGAGTAATGAGACCCAGTACTTC | . | TRBJ2-5 | TRBV11-2 | TRBD2
CASSSLTGANTEAFF | TGCGCCAGCAGCTCCTTGACAGGGGCGAACACTGAAGCTTTCTTT | . | TRBJ1-1 | TRBV5-1 | TRBD1
CASSQGYYEQYF | TGTGCCAGCAGCCAAGGGTACTACGAGCAGTACTTC | . | TRBJ2-7 | TRBV4-2 | .
CASSLGGINTEAFF | TGTGCCAGCAGTTTAGGAGGGATCAACACTGAAGCTTTCTTT | . | TRBJ1-1 | TRBV28 | .
CASGSEREWYNEQFF | TGTGCTAGTGGTTCAGAGCGGGAATGGTACAATGAGCAGTTCTTC | . | TRBJ2-1 | TRBV12-5 | TRBD2
CASSRLAGQETQYF | TGTGCCAGCAGCAGACTAGCGGGACAGGAGACCCAGTACTTC | . | TRBJ2-5 | TRBV7-9 | TRBD2
CASRLQGQETQYF | TGTGCCAGCAGACTACAGGGACAAGAGACCCAGTACTTC | once | TRBJ2-5 | TRBV6-1 | .
CASSILGRGEQFF | TGTGCCAGTAGTATCTTGGGGCGCGGAGAGCAGTTCTTC | . | TRBJ2-1 | TRBV19 | .
CASSRTGPYEQYF | TGTGCCAGCAGCCGGACAGGGCCCTACGAGCAGTACTTC | . | TRBJ2-7 | TRBV6-5 | TRBD1
CASSDGTFFYEKLFF | TGTGCCAGCAGTGATGGGACGTTCTTTTACGAAAAACTGTTTTTT | . | TRBJ1-4 | TRBV6-1 | .
CASRTGLVDTEAFF | TGTGCCAGCAGGACAGGGCTAGTGGACACTGAAGCTTTCTTT | . | TRBJ1-1 | TRBV5-4 | TRBD1
CASSLSQRAGSMVYEQYF | TGTGCCAGCAGTTTATCTCAGCGGGCGGGAAGCATGGTATACGAGCAGTACTTC | . | TRBJ2-7 | TRBV27 | .
CASRTSAQTYEQYF | TGTGCCAGCAGGACTAGCGCCCAGACCTACGAGCAGTACTTC | . | TRBJ2-7 | TRBV6-6 | TRBD2
CASRTSGPHSGANVLTF | TGCGCCAGCAGGACTAGCGGGCCGCACTCTGGGGCCAACGTCCTGACTTTC | . | TRBJ2-6 | TRBV10-2 | TRBD2